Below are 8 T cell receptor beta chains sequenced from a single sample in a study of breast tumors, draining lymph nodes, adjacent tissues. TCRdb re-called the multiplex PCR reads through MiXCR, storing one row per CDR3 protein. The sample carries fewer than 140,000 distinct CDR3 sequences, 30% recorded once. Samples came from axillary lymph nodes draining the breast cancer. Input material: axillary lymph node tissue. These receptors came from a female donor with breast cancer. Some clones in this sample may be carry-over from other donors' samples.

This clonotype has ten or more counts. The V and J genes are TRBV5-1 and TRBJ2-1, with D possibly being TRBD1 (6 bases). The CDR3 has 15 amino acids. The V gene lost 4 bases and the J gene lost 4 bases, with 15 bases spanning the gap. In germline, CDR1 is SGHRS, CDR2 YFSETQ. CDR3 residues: CASSPRDTMYNEQFF. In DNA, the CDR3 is TGCGCCAGCAGCCCTCGGGACACCATGTACAATGAGCAGTTCTTC.

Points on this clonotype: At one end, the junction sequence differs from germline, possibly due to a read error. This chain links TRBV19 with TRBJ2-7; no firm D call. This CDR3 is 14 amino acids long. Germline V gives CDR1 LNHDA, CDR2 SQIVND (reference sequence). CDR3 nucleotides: TGTGCCAGTAGTGTTGGTCTTAGCCCCTACGGGCAGTATTTC. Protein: CASSVGLSPYGQYF.

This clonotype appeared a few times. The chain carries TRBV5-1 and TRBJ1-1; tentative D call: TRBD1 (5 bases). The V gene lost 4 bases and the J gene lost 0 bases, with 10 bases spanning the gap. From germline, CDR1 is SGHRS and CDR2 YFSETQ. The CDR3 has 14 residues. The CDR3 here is CASSRLGVNTEAFF. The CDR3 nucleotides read TGCGCCAGCAGCCGACTGGGGGTGAACACTGAAGCTTTCTTT.

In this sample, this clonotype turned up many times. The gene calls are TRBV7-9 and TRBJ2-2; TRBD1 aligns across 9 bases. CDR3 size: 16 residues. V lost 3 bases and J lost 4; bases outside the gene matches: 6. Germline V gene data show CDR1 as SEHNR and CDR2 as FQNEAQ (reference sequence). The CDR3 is CASSFSTGGSTGELFF. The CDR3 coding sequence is TGTGCCAGCAGCTTCTCGACAGGGGGTAGCACCGGGGAGCTGTTTTTT.

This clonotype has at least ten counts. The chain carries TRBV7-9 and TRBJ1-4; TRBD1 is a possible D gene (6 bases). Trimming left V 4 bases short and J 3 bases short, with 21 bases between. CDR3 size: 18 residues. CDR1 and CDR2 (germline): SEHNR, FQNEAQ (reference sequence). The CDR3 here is CASSSPGQQRGANEKLFF. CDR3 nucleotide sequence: TGTGCCAGCAGCTCGCCGGGACAACAGAGGGGGGCTAATGAAAAACTGTTTTTT. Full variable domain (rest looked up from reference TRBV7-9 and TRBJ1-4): DTGVSQNPRHKITKRGQNVTFRCDPISEHNRLYWYRQTLGQGPEFLTYFQNEAQLEKSRLLSDRFSAERPKGSFSTLEIQRTEQGDSAMYLCASSSPGQQRGANEKLFFGSGTQLSVL.

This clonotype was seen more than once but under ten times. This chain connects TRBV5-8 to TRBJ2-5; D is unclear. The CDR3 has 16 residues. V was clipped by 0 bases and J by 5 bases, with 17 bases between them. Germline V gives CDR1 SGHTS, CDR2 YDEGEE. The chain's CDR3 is CASSLDQRSQPETQYF. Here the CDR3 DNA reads TGTGCCAGCAGCTTGGATCAAAGGTCCCAACCCGAGACCCAGTACTTC.

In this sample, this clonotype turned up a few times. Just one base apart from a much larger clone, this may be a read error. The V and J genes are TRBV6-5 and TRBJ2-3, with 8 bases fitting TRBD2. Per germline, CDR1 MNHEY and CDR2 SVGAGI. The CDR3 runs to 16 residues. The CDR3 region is CASGYDSGKNTDTQYF. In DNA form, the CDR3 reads TGTGCCAGCGGTTACGATAGCGGGAAAAACACAGATACGCAGTATTTT.

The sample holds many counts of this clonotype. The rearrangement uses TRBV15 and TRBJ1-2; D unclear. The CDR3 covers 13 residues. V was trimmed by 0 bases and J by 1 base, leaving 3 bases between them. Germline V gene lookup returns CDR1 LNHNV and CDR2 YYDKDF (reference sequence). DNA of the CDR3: TGTGCCACCAGCAGAGACAATAACTATGGCTACACCTTC. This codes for CATSRDNNYGYTF.